Listed below are T cell receptor beta chains from one sample, sequenced in a study of cytomegalovirus exposure and HLA in healthy donors. The data were produced by immunoSEQ multiplex PCR, yet TCRdb's version contains in-frame clones alone and is incomplete. The table shows 140,000 or so clones, with about 80% occurring only once. Sequenced material: PBMCs. The origin of the receptors is a woman aged 18-29 years in good health and CMV-seropositive. The CDR3 runs from the conserved cysteine through the conserved F or W. D genes are given only for firm matches. Rows give clone size only sometimes, using once, few, many, or a class for an expanded clone.

CASRKTGPGGYTF TGTGCCAGTAGGAAGACAGGTCCCGGGGGCTACACCTTC TRBV19 . . TRBJ1-2
CASRENSGTDTQYF TGTGCCAGCAGAGAGAACTCGGGCACAGATACGCAGTATTTT TRBV2 . . TRBJ2-3
CASSLALRRRDEQFF TGTGCCAGCAGCTTAGCGCTGCGGCGGCGGGATGAGCAGTTCTTC TRBV7-2 . . TRBJ2-1
CASSSSGTGVREQYF TGTGCCAGCAGTTCGTCCGGGACAGGGGTACGGGAGCAGTACTTC TRBV6-5 TRBD1 . TRBJ2-7
CSARDRGSTDTQYF TGCAGCGCGAGGGACAGGGGATCCACAGATACGCAGTATTTT TRBV29-1 TRBD1 . TRBJ2-3
CASSVGRRREKLFF TGTGCCAGCAGCGTAGGCAGGAGGCGAGAAAAACTGTTTTTT TRBV9 . . TRBJ1-4
CASSFTTGLNSPLHF TGCGCCAGCAGCTTCACGACAGGGTTAAATTCACCCCTCCACTTT TRBV5-1 TRBD1 . TRBJ1-6
CASSSGLSNTGELFF TGTGCCAGCAGCTCGGGACTATCGAACACCGGGGAGCTGTTTTTT TRBV11-2 TRBD2 . TRBJ2-2
CASSLLFQGWDTQYF TGTGCCAGCAGTTTACTATTCCAGGGGTGGGATACGCAGTATTTT TRBV27 . . TRBJ2-3
CAWSVRGQGLYEQYF TGTGCCTGGAGTGTACGAGGACAGGGACTCTACGAGCAGTACTTC TRBV30 TRBD1 . TRBJ2-7
CASSRQTGSMNTEAFF TGCGCCAGCAGCCGTCAGACAGGGAGTATGAACACTGAAGCTTTCTTT TRBV5-1 TRBD1 . TRBJ1-1
CASSSVGGGSTEAFF TGTGCCAGCAGTTCCGTCGGGGGGGGGAGTACTGAAGCTTTCTTT TRBV6-6 . . TRBJ1-1
CASSQRQASSLSGNTIYF TGTGCCAGCTCCCAAAGACAGGCTTCTTCTCTCTCTGGAAACACCATATATTTT TRBV18 . . TRBJ1-3
CASSMGGAAYEQYF TGTGCCAGTAGTATGGGCGGGGCGGCCTACGAGCAGTACTTC TRBV19 . . TRBJ2-7
CAISPSWSSTEAFF TGTGCCATCAGCCCCTCGTGGAGTAGCACTGAAGCTTTCTTT TRBV10-3 . few TRBJ1-1
CASSRQGTGVHEQYF TGTGCCAGCAGCAGACAGGGGACAGGGGTCCACGAGCAGTACTTC TRBV7-9 TRBD1 . TRBJ2-7
CASGGGPYEQYF TGTGCCTCCGGCGGGGGACCCTACGAGCAGTACTTC TRBV10-3 TRBD2 . TRBJ2-7
CASSYKRSTTEAFF TGTGCCAGCAGCTACAAGCGGTCTACCACTGAAGCTTTCTTT TRBV6-5 . once TRBJ1-1
CASSFLNPGYRTYEQYF TGTGCCAGCAGCTTCCTAAACCCGGGATATCGTACCTACGAGCAGTACTTC TRBV5-8 . . TRBJ2-7
CASSPESVNTEAFF TGTGCCAGCTCACCAGAATCAGTGAACACTGAAGCTTTCTTT TRBV18 . . TRBJ1-1
CASSFRVGRTSGGSPPQYF TGTGCCAGCAGTTTCCGGGTTGGACGGACTAGCGGGGGGTCCCCCCCGCAGTATTTT TRBV27 TRBD2 few TRBJ2-3
CAISGRTGEETQYF TGTGCCATCAGTGGGAGGACGGGAGAAGAGACCCAGTACTTC TRBV10-3 . few TRBJ2-5
CASSETENNEKLFF TGTGCCAGCAGCGAGACAGAGAATAATGAAAAACTGTTTTTT TRBV11-2 . once TRBJ1-4
CASSLVGVTYEQYF TGCGCCAGCAGCTTGGTCGGGGTCACCTACGAGCAGTACTTC TRBV5-1 . . TRBJ2-7
CASSQDRIGRGETQYF TGCGCCAGCAGCCAAGATAGGATAGGGAGGGGGGAGACCCAGTACTTC TRBV4-1 . . TRBJ2-5
CASSVDRSTEAFF TGTGCCAGCAGCGTAGATAGGAGCACTGAAGCTTTCTTT TRBV9 . . TRBJ1-1
CASSSGGSSYNEQFF TGTGCCAGCAGTAGCGGGGGGAGCTCCTACAATGAGCAGTTCTTC TRBV9 TRBD2 . TRBJ2-1
CASSLEGRGWNSPLHF TGTGCCAGCAGCTTAGAGGGTCGGGGGTGGAATTCACCCCTCCACTTT TRBV7-2 . . TRBJ1-6
CASRGIAGVYEQYF TGTGCCAGCAGAGGAATAGCGGGGGTCTACGAGCAGTACTTC TRBV27 TRBD2 medium-sized TRBJ2-7
CASSSPTGSSYEQYF TGTGCCAGCAGCTCCCCGACGGGGAGCTCCTACGAGCAGTACTTC TRBV5-4 . . TRBJ2-7
CAWSVPGGVGYNTGELFF TGTGCCTGGAGTGTTCCCGGGGGGGTCGGATATAACACCGGGGAGCTGTTTTTT TRBV30 TRBD2 . TRBJ2-2
CASSEFGGVSNEKLFF TGTGCCAGCAGTGAATTCGGGGGGGTTTCTAATGAAAAACTGTTTTTT TRBV6-1 . . TRBJ1-4
CASSTGGAGNEQFF TGCGCCAGTTCAACGGGGGGGGCAGGCAATGAGCAGTTCTTC TRBV5-1 TRBD2 . TRBJ2-1
CASSPPETHYEQYF TGTGCCAGCAGCCCCCCCGAGACACACTACGAGCAGTACTTC TRBV7-8 . . TRBJ2-7
CASSVQGNQPQHF TGTGCCAGCAGTGTACAGGGTAATCAGCCCCAGCATTTT TRBV6-1 . . TRBJ1-5
CASSLFARQPQHF TGTGCCAGCAGCTTGTTTGCTCGGCAGCCCCAGCATTTT TRBV5-6 . . TRBJ1-5
CASQETGNQPQHF TGTGCCAGCCAAGAGACAGGCAATCAGCCCCAGCATTTT TRBV6-1 . few TRBJ1-5
CASSAPKGRGPEAFF TGTGCCAGCAGCGCACCCAAAGGGAGGGGTCCTGAAGCTTTCTTT TRBV7-9 . few TRBJ1-1
CSATIGGLADTDTQYF TGCAGCGCCACTATCGGGGGACTAGCGGATACAGATACGCAGTATTTT TRBV29-1 TRBD2 few TRBJ2-3
CASSWGAPGGQGHEQFF TGCGCCAGCAGCTGGGGGGCCCCGGGGGGGCAGGGCCATGAGCAGTTCTTC TRBV5-1 TRBD2 . TRBJ2-1
CASSEAGGGVYNEQFF TGTGCCAGCAGTGAAGCGGGCGGGGGTGTCTACAATGAGCAGTTCTTC TRBV6-1 TRBD2 . TRBJ2-1
CAIRETGKSYEQYF TGTGCCATCAGGGAGACAGGGAAGTCCTACGAGCAGTACTTC TRBV10-3 TRBD1 . TRBJ2-7
CASSLLVSGGYTGELFF TGTGCCAGCAGCTTACTTGTTAGCGGGGGATATACCGGGGAGCTGTTTTTT TRBV7-9 TRBD2 . TRBJ2-2